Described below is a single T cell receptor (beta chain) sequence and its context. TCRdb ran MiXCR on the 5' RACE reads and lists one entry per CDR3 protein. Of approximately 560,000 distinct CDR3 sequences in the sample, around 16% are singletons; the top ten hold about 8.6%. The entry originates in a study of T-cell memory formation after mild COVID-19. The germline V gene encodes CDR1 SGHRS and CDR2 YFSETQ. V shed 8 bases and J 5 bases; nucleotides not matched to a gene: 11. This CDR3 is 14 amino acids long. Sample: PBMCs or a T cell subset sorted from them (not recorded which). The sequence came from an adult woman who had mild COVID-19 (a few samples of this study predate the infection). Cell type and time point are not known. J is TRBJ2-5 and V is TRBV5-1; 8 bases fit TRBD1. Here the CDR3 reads CARSPQGAQETQYF. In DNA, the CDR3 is TGCGCCAGAAGCCCCCAGGGGGCTCAGGAGACCCAGTACTTC.